These 18 T cell receptor beta chains originate from one sample sequenced in a study of post-analysis software for immune sequencing data (dated by TCRdb to the mid-2010s). The study at large found these results: Patients showed significantly higher frequencies than controls for a handful of TRBV segments, among them TRBV5-6, TRBV5-1 and TRBV20-1.

For these TCRs, the target antigens are not known. Library prep was done by PCR. Sequencing was carried out with an Illumina HiSeq 2500. To reduce PCR and sequencing biases, unique molecular identifiers were incorporated into the TCR beta cDNA libraries. Clones were called with MiXCR by TCRdb after fastp trimmed the public reads at Q25, and only in-frame beta chains were retained. Rows are unified per CDR3 protein, each entry keeping the most common DNA and genes. This sample lists about 820,000 distinct CDR3 sequences; about 53% were detected once. Clones ranked in the top ten supply around 4.5% of the sample. Sequences were obtained from blood. These receptors were obtained from a girl aged 10 to 17 with multiple sclerosis.

The chain is built from TRBV9 and TRBJ2-5, with D hard to call. Trimming cost V 6 bases and J 5 bases, with 14 bases left between them. Germline CDR1 SGDLS, CDR2 YYNGEE. The CDR3 loop spans 13 amino acids. DNA of the CDR3: TGTGCCAGCACTGGATCTCTGGGGGAGACCCAGTACTTC. This codes for CASTGSLGETQYF.

The V and J genes are TRBV20-1 and TRBJ2-7, with no clear D. The CDR3 totals 13 residues. V was pared by 4 bases and J by 0 bases, with 10 bases between. CDR1 DFQATT and CDR2 SNEGSKA come from the germline V gene (reference sequence). CDR3 in DNA: TGCAGTGCTACCCGATTGACCTCCTACGAGCAGTACTTC. Protein: CSATRLTSYEQYF.

Many counts were recorded for this clonotype. This chain links TRBV10-3 with TRBJ2-5; possibly TRBD1 for D (5 bases). The CDR3 is 12 amino acids. V dropped 8 bases and J dropped 2 bases, with 9 bases sitting between them. Per the germline V gene, CDR1 is ENHRY and CDR2 is SYGVKD. The CDR3: CAISQGQETQYF. The DNA for the CDR3 is TGTGCCATCTCCCAGGGTCAAGAGACCCAGTACTTC.

The genes are TRBV5-6 and TRBJ2-1, with D tentatively TRBD1 (6 bases). Germline V CDR1 and CDR2: SGHDT, YYEEEE. CDR3 length equals 16 residues. V was shortened by 0 bases and J by 8 bases, with 18 bases between the two germline ends. The CDR3 bases are TGTGCCAGCAGCTTGGGGGGGCTAACCAAGGTCCATGAGCAGTTCTTC. This encodes CASSLGGLTKVHEQFF.

This chain uses TRBV7-3 with TRBJ1-2; maybe TRBD1 (6 bases). CDR3 length equals 12 residues. V was shortened by 5 bases and J by 9 bases, with 13 bases between the two germline ends. Germline values: CDR1 SGHTA, CDR2 FQGTGA. CDR3 nucleotides: TGTGCCAGCAGCCCTCAAGGGGGGAGCTACACCTTC. It is translated as CASSPQGGSYTF. Drawing the rest from reference TRBV7-3 and TRBJ1-2, the complete variable domain is GAGVSQTPSNKVTEKGKYVELRCDPISGHTALYWYRQSLGQGPEFLIYFQGTGAADDSGLPNDRFFAVRPEGSVSTLKIQRTERGDSAVYLCASSPQGGSYTFGSGTRLTVV.

The chain joins TRBV20-1 to TRBJ2-1; tentative D call: TRBD1 (5 bases). V gave up 4 bases and J gave up 4 bases, with 17 bases separating them. CDR1 and CDR2 (germline): DFQATT, SNEGSKA (reference sequence). This CDR3 region has 15 residues. CDR3 sequence reads: CSANHRGIRYNEQFF. CDR3 DNA: TGCAGTGCTAACCATAGGGGAATCAGATACAATGAGCAGTTCTTC.

The chain uses TRBV24-1 and TRBJ2-3; no clear D gene. This CDR3 is 13 amino acids long. V lost 9 bases and J lost 2, with 11 bases in between. CDR1 is KGHDR, CDR2 SFDVKD, per germline. The CDR3 nucleotides read TGTGCCACCGCTGGGGAAGACACAGATACGCAGTATTTT. Translating it yields CATAGEDTDTQYF.

This clonotype came up a few times. V is TRBV20-1 and J is TRBJ2-1; a possible D gene is TRBD1 (5 bases). The CDR3 has 19 residues. Trimming removed 3 bases from V and 2 bases from J, with 26 bases in between. From germline, CDR1 is DFQATT and CDR2 SNEGSKA (reference sequence). CDR3 loop: CSASLTPGPARSAYNEQFF. In DNA form, the CDR3 reads TGCAGTGCTAGCCTAACCCCAGGGCCGGCGCGGTCCGCCTACAATGAGCAGTTCTTC.

Points on this clonotype: The junction shows a germline mismatch at one end, possibly a read error. The gene calls are TRBV6-5 and TRBJ2-5; TRBD1 aligns across 9 bases. The DNA end is a closer match to TRBJ2-7, so the J assignment may be wrong. This CDR3 region has 15 residues. Germline V gene sequence: CDR1 MNHEY, CDR2 SVGAGI. DNA of the CDR3: TGTGCCAGAAGTTACTCCGGGACAGGGTCCTACGAGCAGTACTTC. It translates to CARSYSGTGSYEQYF.

For this clonotype: At one boundary the junction diverges from the germline segment, which might be a read error. V and J are TRBV2 and TRBJ2-7, with 7 bases lining up with TRBD1. This CDR3 comprises 16 residues. Germline V gene data show CDR1 as SNHLY and CDR2 as FYNNEI. The CDR3 protein is CASREGGSRTVYEQYF. The CDR3 bases are TGTGCCAGCAGGGAAGGGGGCAGTAGAACAGTCTACGAGCAGTACTTC.

The chain recombines TRBV2 with TRBJ2-7, with D perhaps matching TRBD1 (5 bases). CDR1 SNHLY and CDR2 FYNNEI come from the germline V gene. Trimming left V 2 bases short and J 2 bases short, with 10 bases between. CDR3 length equals 14 residues. CDR3 DNA sequence: TGTGCCAGCAGTGAACAGGGCTGGCCCTACGAGCAGTACTTC. Translated: CASSEQGWPYEQYF. Using reference TRBV2 and TRBJ2-7 for the parts outside the CDR3, the full variable domain is EPEVTQTPSHQVTQMGQEVILRCVPISNHLYFYWYRQILGQKVEFLVSFYNNEISEKSEIFDDQFSVERPDGSNFTLKIRSTKLEDSAMYFCASSEQGWPYEQYFGPGTRLTVT.

This clonotype was observed a handful of times. The CDR3 loop is CASSLTAGTHEQYF. CDR3 coding DNA: TGTGCCAGCAGCTTAACCGCCGGGACTCACGAGCAGTACTTC. This chain uses TRBV11-1 with TRBJ2-7; a possible D gene is TRBD2 (6 bases). Trimming cost V 2 bases and J 5 bases, with 13 bases left between them. Looked up from germline, CDR1 is SGHAT and CDR2 is FQDESV (reference sequence). The CDR3 is 14 amino acids.

This clonotype was seen just once. V is TRBV7-9 and J is TRBJ2-1; 8 bases align to TRBD2. CDR1 and CDR2 from the germline V gene are SEHNR and FQNEAQ (reference sequence). V lost 6 bases and J lost 8; bases outside the gene matches: 12. The CDR3 extends over 15 amino acids. The CDR3 spells CASRSSGRPYYEQFF. In DNA, the CDR3 is TGTGCCAGCAGGTCCAGCGGGAGACCTTACTATGAGCAGTTCTTC. Together with reference TRBV7-9 and TRBJ2-1, the CDR3 gives the full variable domain: DTGVSQNPRHKITKRGQNVTFRCDPISEHNRLYWYRQTLGQGPEFLTYFQNEAQLEKSRLLSDRFSAERPKGSFSTLEIQRTEQGDSAMYLCASRSSGRPYYEQFFGPGTRLTVL.

The chain has TRBV6-5 and TRBJ2-4; 9 bases agree with TRBD1. Germline V gene sequence: CDR1 MNHEY, CDR2 SVGAGI. The CDR3 extends over 15 amino acids. V lost 5 bases to trimming and J lost 4 bases; unmatched junction nucleotides: 6. CDR3 region: CASSNPGTGKNIQYF. For the CDR3, the DNA is TGTGCCAGCAGTAACCCCGGGACAGGGAAAAACATTCAGTACTTC.

The chain links TRBV10-3 to TRBJ1-2; D is possibly TRBD1 (5 bases). This CDR3 has 13 residues. Trimming removed 4 bases at V and 7 bases at J, with 13 bases between. CDR1 and CDR2 (germline): ENHRY, SYGVKD. Written as DNA, the CDR3 is TGTGCCATCAGTGGGGTGCCGGGGCTTGGCTACACCTTC. Protein product: CAISGVPGLGYTF.

The rearrangement links TRBV2 to TRBJ2-1; 9 bases line up with TRBD1. The CDR3 loop spans 16 amino acids. V lost 2 bases and J lost 5; bases outside the gene matches: 7. The V gene's germline CDR1 is SNHLY and CDR2 FYNNEI. DNA of the CDR3: TGTGCCAGCAGTGAATTGGGTGGGACAGGGAACAATGAGCAGTTCTTC. This codes for CASSELGGTGNNEQFF. Full variable domain (remainder filled in from reference TRBV2 and TRBJ2-1): EPEVTQTPSHQVTQMGQEVILRCVPISNHLYFYWYRQILGQKVEFLVSFYNNEISEKSEIFDDQFSVERPDGSNFTLKIRSTKLEDSAMYFCASSELGGTGNNEQFFGPGTRLTVL.

The V call is TRBV6-1, the J call TRBJ1-1, with D hard to call. The CDR3 runs 17 residues. Trimming shortened V by 1 base and J by 5 bases, and 20 bases separated the two germline ends. Germline V gene sequence: CDR1 MNHNS, CDR2 SASEGT. CDR3 loop: CASSEDKLPSVLTEAFF. CDR3 DNA: TGTGCCAGCAGTGAAGACAAGCTGCCCTCCGTACTTACTGAAGCTTTCTTT.

This clonotype was counted a few times. J is TRBJ1-2 and V is TRBV10-3, with TRBD1 matching 10 bases. Trimming cost V 6 bases and J 5 bases; bases outside gene matches: 3. The V gene's germline CDR1 is ENHRY and CDR2 SYGVKD. The CDR3 totals 13 residues. CDR3 sequence: CAISQGQGYGYTF. CDR3 sequence (DNA): TGTGCCATCAGCCAGGGACAGGGGTATGGCTACACCTTC.